The present TCR beta chain was sequenced within a study of T cell repertoires in cytomegalovirus infection (dated by TCRdb to about 2019). About the study as a whole: Alongside well-studied HLA-B-restricted epitopes, the peptide stimulations were aimed at recently identified HLA-C-restricted CMV epitopes, whose presentation resists viral immunomodulation. Because public TCR beta signatures pointed to carriage of CMV infection together with the matching HLA type, the HLA type of each donor mattered for the analysis.

The investigation overall reported the following: The ex vivo response was dominated by HLA-C-restricted CMV-specific TCR beta clonotypes, which also provided the single most frequent clonotype in two of eight donors. Cumulative frequency of public TCR beta family members discriminated carriers of CMV infection plus the relevant HLA type in this cohort and an independent approximately 350-donor cohort.

TCRdb lists the instrument as Illumina HiSeq 1500. TCRdb trimmed public reads at Q25 via fastp, called clones via MiXCR and kept in-frame beta chains. Rows with one shared CDR3 protein collapse into an entry with the most common genes and DNA. In this sample the table shows about 700,000 distinct CDR3 sequences, around a third of which occur a single time. Of the sample, 18% falls within the top ten clones. A word on this clonotype: No antigen is known for it. Base quality data are lacking; no much larger clone is found one base away.

This specimen's treatment or condition label, per the study, means: in vitro stimulation with specific CMV peptide epitopes to enrich CMV-specific T cells. From a lookup of the germline V gene (reference sequence), CDR1 and CDR2 are SEHNR and FQNEAQ. The CDR3 covers 13 residues, taking in both the cysteine and the phenylalanine. Only the CDR3 DNA stays, 39 bases, in frame from base 1. V and J lose 3 bases and 3 bases, and a span of 8 bases separates them. The sample consisted of cultured PBMCs, taken from culture after CMV antigen stimulation. This sequence uses TRBV7-9 and TRBJ1-1, with an unclear D gene assignment. The sequence derives from a human donor in good health (CMV status not recorded). Some clones in this sample may be carry-over from other donors' samples. The DNA sequence follows: TGTGCCAGCAGCTTTACATTGGACACTGAAGCTTTCTTT. The encoded protein is CASSFTLDTEAFF.